These T cell receptor beta chains were read from a single sample in a study of T cell clonotyping in hematopoietic cell transplantation. TCRdb keeps only in-frame clones here, not all; method: immunoSEQ multiplex PCR. The sample records 20,000 to 25,000 clones, roughly 90% being singletons. The sample consisted of peripheral blood mononuclear cells, taken before stem cell transplant. These receptors all come from a man aged 18 to 30 with biphenotypic leukemia. Some clones in this sample may be carry-over from other donors' samples. Each CDR3 is given with its conserved first and last residue. A D gene is named only where the DNA matches it firmly.

CASSPSGHGSSYNEQFF	TGTGCCAGCAGCCCTAGCGGGCACGGGAGCTCCTACAATGAGCAGTTCTTC	TRBV11-3	TRBD2	TRBJ2-1
CASSLVVYEQYF	TGTGCCAGCAGCTTGGTTGTCTACGAGCAGTACTTC	TRBV5-8	-	TRBJ2-7
CASSLGGKRYNSPLHF	TGTGCCAGCAGCTTAGGGGGGAAGCGTTATAATTCACCCCTCCACTTT	TRBV11-2	-	TRBJ1-6
CASSFFGNQPQHF	TGTGCCAGCAGCTTCTTCGGGAATCAGCCCCAGCATTTT	TRBV5-6	-	TRBJ1-5
CASSPPDRAHNSGNTIYF	TGTGCCAGCTCACCACCCGACAGGGCACACAACTCTGGAAACACCATATATTTT	TRBV18	TRBD1	TRBJ1-3
CASSRLGRSSYEQYF	TGTGCCAGCAGCCGCTTGGGGAGGAGCTCCTACGAGCAGTACTTC	TRBV6-5	-	TRBJ2-7
CASSLGEAQYF	TGTGCCAGCAGTCTAGGGGAGGCGCAGTACTTC	TRBV6-5	-	TRBJ2-7
CASSRTAAYGYTF	TGTGCCAGTAGTCGGACAGCCGCCTATGGCTACACCTTC	TRBV19	-	TRBJ1-2
CASRFGQGKESSEQYF	TGTGCCAGCAGATTCGGACAGGGAAAAGAATCTAGCGAGCAGTACTTC	TRBV6-6	TRBD1	TRBJ2-7
CATKADRVNTEAFF	TGTGCCACGAAGGCTGACAGGGTGAACACTGAAGCTTTCTTT	TRBV6-5	TRBD1	TRBJ1-1
CASASGGSGNEQFF	TGTGCCAGCGCCTCCGGGGGGTCCGGTAATGAGCAGTTCTTC	TRBV27	TRBD2	TRBJ2-1
CASWDRSGANVLTF	TGTGCCAGCTGGGATCGCTCTGGGGCCAACGTCCTGACTTTC	TRBV27	-	TRBJ2-6
CASTAVPSADTQYF	TGTGCCAGCACCGCCGTACCCTCCGCAGATACGCAGTATTTT	TRBV2	-	TRBJ2-3
CASSVVLVRNMTYEQYF	TGTGCCAGCAGCGTCGTCTTGGTCCGCAATATGACTTACGAGCAGTACTTC	TRBV9	-	TRBJ2-7
CASADSIHFNSNQPQHF	TGTGCCAGCGCGGACAGCATCCACTTCAATAGCAATCAGCCCCAGCATTTT	TRBV2	-	TRBJ1-5
CASSPTGLPSSYEQYF	TGTGCCAGCAGCCCCACGGGACTACCGAGCTCCTACGAGCAGTACTTC	TRBV9	TRBD2	TRBJ2-7
CASGYSATYNEQFF	TGCGCCAGCGGGTACTCGGCCACCTACAATGAGCAGTTCTTC	TRBV10-1	-	TRBJ2-1